The entry that follows covers one T cell receptor beta chain sequence. Repertoires were generated with immunoSEQ multiplex PCR, while TCRdb's copy carries only in-frame clones and drops some. This sample has about 68,000 clones, with 80% to 90% found just once. The germline gives CDR1 MNHNY, CDR2 SVGAGI (reference sequence). The CDR3 totals 13 residues. V was clipped by 4 bases and J by 8 bases, with 12 bases between them. The source of the sample is a study of blood T cell repertoires in COVID-19. Study-wide context: Sites across the United States, Italy and Spain contributed samples from acute and convalescent COVID-19.

The rearrangement joins TRBV6-6 to TRBJ1-5; no clear D. The receptor was derived from a man aged 25 to 40 with acute or convalescent COVID-19. The sample was peripheral blood. For the CDR3, the DNA is TGTGCCAGCAGTTTTTCAGGCGATAAGCCCCAGCATTTT. It yields the protein CASSFSGDKPQHF.